This T cell receptor (beta chain) emerged from a study of CD8 T cells in ankylosing spondylitis. Points from the study as a whole: Within matched ankylosing spondylitis synovial fluid, disease-linked clones were reportedly significantly enriched. It appeared that ankylosing spondylitis blood was characterized by a TCR beta motif of under ten highly homologous variants. Disease-linked clones bore a CD8+ phenotype and were relatively rare in peripheral blood.

Researchers built TCR beta libraries using quantitative 5'-RACE with molecular barcodes. TCRdb reprocessed the 5' RACE reads with MiXCR, giving one entry per CDR3 protein. In the table there are 150,000 to 200,000 distinct CDR3 sequences, around 19% of which are singletons. This clonotype was seen many times. Antigen unknown. The CDR3 is 14 residues long. The germline gives CDR1 MNHNS, CDR2 SASEGT. V shed 7 bases, J shed 5 bases, and the junction held 9 bases outside the gene matches. The sample comprised blood, either unsorted or a sorted T cell fraction (not recorded which). This sequence originates from a male donor with ankylosing spondylitis or in good health (not recorded which). V gene TRBV6-1 combines with J gene TRBJ2-7; 9 nucleotides agree with TRBD2. The CDR3, as DNA: TGTGCCAGCACCAGACTAGCGGAATCAGACGAGCAGTACTTC. Its protein is CASTRLAESDEQYF.